These 20 T cell receptor beta chains share one sample of origin, sequenced in a study of T-cell reconstitution after alpha-beta-depleted transplantation in children. Unique molecular identifiers tagged the TCRbeta library. TCRdb analysed the PCR reads with MiXCR anew, one entry per CDR3 protein. Found here are about 500,000 distinct CDR3 sequences, approximately 30% of them singletons; the top ten hold 2% to 3%. The specimen comprised PBMCs from the stem cell graft donor, sampled from the stem cell graft. The origin of the receptors is a human donor who donated a stem cell graft to a child with aplastic anemia.

J is TRBJ2-1 and V is TRBV24-1; TRBD2 is a possible D gene (6 bases). Trimming cost V 3 bases and J 8 bases, with 19 bases left between them. The CDR3 totals 16 residues. Per germline, CDR1 KGHDR and CDR2 SFDVKD. CDR3 coding DNA: TGTGCCACCAGTGATCCGCGCGGGGCTCAGAGGCATGAGCAGTTCTTC. Amino acids: CATSDPRGAQRHEQFF.

Ten or more counts support this clonotype. CDR3 sequence: CSGTGGGELFF. The CDR3 DNA sequence: TGCAGCGGGACCGGCGGTGGGGAGCTGTTTTTT. The chain joins TRBV29-1 to TRBJ2-2; no reliable D call. The CDR3 length is 11 residues. Germline V gives CDR1 SQVTM, CDR2 ANQGSEA. V lost 7 bases to trimming and J lost 8 bases, with 11 bases between them.

The chain uses TRBV18 and TRBJ2-7; 9 bases are shared with TRBD2. Germline values: CDR1 KGHSH, CDR2 LQKENI. V was clipped by 1 base and J by 0 bases; unmatched bases: 1. The CDR3 runs to 15 residues. The CDR3: CASSPLAGDSYEQYV. The CDR3 region has the DNA TGTGCCAGCTCACCACTAGCGGGAGACTCCTACGAGCAGTACGTC.

This rearrangement joins TRBV19 to TRBJ2-7, with a possible D match to TRBD1 (5 bases). The V gene lost 7 bases and the J gene lost 4 bases, with 14 bases spanning the gap. Looked up from germline, CDR1 is LNHDA and CDR2 is SQIVND (reference sequence). The CDR3 is 13 amino acids. CDR3 amino acids: CASNLGHPYEQYV. The CDR3 region has the DNA TGTGCCAGTAATCTAGGACATCCGTACGAGCAGTACGTC.

J is TRBJ2-3 and V is TRBV11-2; TRBD1 might be the D (6 bases). Germline CDR1 is SGHAT and CDR2 is FQNNGV. V lost 5 bases and J lost 6, with 12 bases in between. The CDR3 is 13 amino acids. The CDR3 loop is CASSTGLADTQYF. CDR3 nucleotides: TGTGCCAGCAGCACAGGGTTGGCGGATACGCAGTATTTT.

This clonotype has more than one count but fewer than ten. The V and J genes are TRBV5-4 and TRBJ2-3; 10 bases agree with TRBD2. CDR3 size: 16 residues. Germline V gene data show CDR1 as SGHNT and CDR2 as YYREEE (reference sequence). After removal of 4 bases from V and 3 bases from J, the junction contained 8 bases not matched to a gene. CDR3 region: CASSARTSGPTDTQYF. CDR3 DNA sequence: TGTGCCAGCAGCGCGCGGACTAGCGGACCAACAGATACGCAGTATTTT.

In its sample, this clonotype was seen a few times. V usage is TRBV12-5 and J usage is TRBJ2-1; possibly TRBD1 for D (6 bases). The V end lost 1 base, the J end lost 0 bases, and 13 bases lay between the germline ends. Looked up from germline, CDR1 is LGHNT and CDR2 is FRNRAP. CDR3 length equals 17 residues. Here the CDR3 reads CASGLGQVSSSYNEQFF. In DNA, the CDR3 is TGTGCTAGTGGTTTGGGACAGGTTTCGAGCTCCTACAATGAGCAGTTCTTC.

J is TRBJ2-7 and V is TRBV6-2 or TRBV6-3, with 15 bases matching TRBD2. V was pared by 1 base and J by 2 bases, with 6 bases of the junction left unmatched. CDR1 is MNHEY and CDR2 is SVGEGT in the germline V gene. The CDR3 totals 18 residues. The CDR3 DNA is TGTGCCAGCAGTTACTACGGACTAGCGGGAGGGGGTGCCTACGAGCAGTACTTC. Encoded protein: CASSYYGLAGGGAYEQYF.

This sequence joins TRBV7-6 and TRBJ2-7, with 8 nucleotides matching TRBD2. The germline gives CDR1 SGHVS, CDR2 FNYEAQ. This CDR3 is 16 amino acids long. The J segment lost 0 bases and the V segment lost 0 bases, leaving 4 bases of the junction unmatched. For the CDR3, the DNA is TGTGCCAGCAGCTTAGCGCAGCGGGGGAGCTCCTACGAGCAGTACTTC. Translating gives CASSLAQRGSSYEQYF.

The chain joins TRBV24-1 to TRBJ2-1, with a weak D call TRBD1 (6 bases). This CDR3 comprises 15 residues. V lost 5 bases and J lost 2, with 12 bases in between. Germline values: CDR1 KGHDR, CDR2 SFDVKD. The CDR3 DNA is TGTGCCACCAGTGCCAAAGGACAGACCTACAATGAGCAGTTCTTC. Encoded protein: CATSAKGQTYNEQFF.

This chain connects TRBV7-9 to TRBJ1-3; D is unresolved. This CDR3 region has 14 residues. Trimming took off 3 bases at V and 7 bases at J, with 13 bases between the two ends. CDR1 and CDR2 from the germline V gene are SEHNR and FQNEAQ (reference sequence). The CDR3 region has the DNA TGTGCCAGCAGCTTTCAAAGTCATCGGAACACCATATATTTT. Translating it yields CASSFQSHRNTIYF. The whole variable domain, filled in from reference TRBV7-9 and TRBJ1-3, reads DTGVSQNPRHKITKRGQNVTFRCDPISEHNRLYWYRQTLGQGPEFLTYFQNEAQLEKSRLLSDRFSAERPKGSFSTLEIQRTEQGDSAMYLCASSFQSHRNTIYFGEGSWLTVV.

This chain uses TRBV28 with TRBJ2-3; TRBD2 might be the D (5 bases). Germline CDR1 MDHEN, CDR2 SYDVKM. The CDR3 spans 18 residues. V lost 6 bases, J lost 6 bases, and 28 bases lay in between. CDR3 DNA sequence: TGTGCCAGCAGCCGAACACGGGTAGCGCAATTAACCCCGGATACGCAGTATTTT. Residues: CASSRTRVAQLTPDTQYF. Complete variable domain (other parts from reference TRBV28 and TRBJ2-3): DVKVTQSSRYLVKRTGEKVFLECVQDMDHENMFWYRQDPGLGLRLIYFSYDVKMKEKGDIPEGYSVSREKKERFSLILESASTNQTSMYLCASSRTRVAQLTPDTQYFGPGTRLTVL.

The chain joins TRBV29-1 to TRBJ2-3; tentatively, D is TRBD2 (5 bases). In germline, CDR1 is SQVTM, CDR2 ANQGSEA. This CDR3 comprises 15 residues. Trimming stripped 6 bases from V and 2 bases from J, with 18 bases between. The DNA of the CDR3 is TGCAGCGTGGGAGTTTGGGTCTTGCCCACAGATACGCAGTATTTT. Residues: CSVGVWVLPTDTQYF.

Concerning this clonotype: With a much larger clone just one base away, this may be a read error. The V gene is TRBV12-3 or TRBV12-4, the J gene TRBJ2-1; TRBD2 aligns across 7 bases. After removal of 8 bases from V and 9 bases from J, the junction contained 10 bases not matched to a gene. This CDR3 contains 13 residues. CDR3 residues: CASESGWGGEQFF. CDR3 in DNA: TGTGCCAGCGAGTCAGGCTGGGGGGGTGAGCAGTTCTTC.

This chain links TRBV20-1 with TRBJ2-5; D unclear. Germline CDR1 and CDR2: DFQATT and SNEGSKA (reference sequence). The CDR3 loop spans 12 amino acids. V shed 3 bases and J shed 2 bases, with 7 bases lying between them. The CDR3 DNA sequence: TGCAGTGCTAGGCCGCTACAAGAGACCCAGTACTTC. Amino acids: CSARPLQETQYF.

The J gene is TRBJ2-1, the V gene TRBV20-1; no definite D call. The CDR3 is made up of 14 amino acids. Germline values: CDR1 DFQATT, CDR2 SNEGSKA (reference sequence). With 5 bases removed from V and 3 bases from J, the gap between germline ends came to 14 bases. CDR3 nucleotides: TGCAGTGCTGGCCCTGGAGACCTCTACAATGAGCAGTTCTTC. Protein: CSAGPGDLYNEQFF.

This clonotype was seen a few times. The DNA of the CDR3 is TGCAGTGTCCCCCGGGACGGTGACTCTTGGCAGCCCCAGCATTTT. Translation: CSVPRDGDSWQPQHF. V and J are TRBV20-1 and TRBJ1-5, with D perhaps TRBD1 (5 bases). The ends were cut back, 7 bases at V and 7 bases at J, with 23 bases in the middle. Germline assignment: CDR1 DFQATT and CDR2 SNEGSKA (reference sequence). This CDR3 contains 15 residues.

The V call is TRBV6-5, the J call TRBJ2-7, with D perhaps assigned TRBD1 or TRBD2 (5 bases each). Germline lookup yields CDR1 MNHEY and CDR2 SVGAGI. The CDR3 covers 15 residues. V was cut by 0 bases and J by 7 bases, with 16 bases left in between. CDR3 amino acids: CASSYSGTDPKEQYF. The DNA of the CDR3 is TGTGCCAGCAGTTACTCGGGGACCGATCCTAAGGAGCAGTACTTC.

This rearrangement joins TRBV5-1 to TRBJ2-3, with 9 bases fitting TRBD2. Looked up from germline, CDR1 is SGHRS and CDR2 is YFSETQ. The CDR3 has 16 residues. With V trimmed by 0 bases and J by 2 bases, 4 bases remained unmatched. CDR3 in amino acids: CASSLGLAEITDTQYF. CDR3 nucleotides: TGCGCCAGCAGCTTGGGACTAGCGGAGATCACAGATACGCAGTATTTT.

V gene TRBV6-1 combines with J gene TRBJ2-2; 10 bases are a match to TRBD2. The CDR3 covers 17 residues. Unmatched junction bases numbered 11, after V lost 4 bases and J lost 6 bases. Germline loops: CDR1 MNHNS, CDR2 SASEGT. In nucleotides, the CDR3 is TGTGCCAGCAGTGGATCTCCTAGCGGGAGCGGAGCCGGGGAGCTGTTTTTT. It specifies CASSGSPSGSGAGELFF.